This T cell receptor (beta chain) was captured by sequencing in a study of control samples from healthy donors and cancer patients. The V gene lost 5 bases and the J gene lost 0 bases, with 11 bases spanning the gap. The germline V gene has CDR1 SGHNT and CDR2 YENEEA. This CDR3 is built from 14 residues. Some clones are missing from TCRdb's copy, which holds only in-frame ones; the method was immunoSEQ multiplex PCR. The data contain over 100,000 clones, approximately 88% of them singletons. The chain carries TRBV11-3 and TRBJ2-7; tentative D call: TRBD2 (5 bases). The sequencing sample was made of blood. The sequence was collected from a man aged 40-55 years in good health. The CDR3 spells CASSPLRGSYEQYF. The CDR3 nucleotides read TGTGCCAGCAGCCCCCTTCGGGGCTCCTACGAGCAGTACTTC.